Shown below are 28 T cell receptor beta chains from a single sample sequenced in a study of cytomegalovirus exposure and HLA in healthy donors (dated by TCRdb to about 2017). Libraries were built with the immunoSEQ multiplex PCR assay. The multiplex PCR relied on a mix of 60 forward primers for TCR Vbeta segments and 13 reverse primers for TCR Jbeta segments. TCRdb obtained this table from immuneACCESS and retained in-frame rearrangements with V and J assigned. These tables miss some clones; where compared with another copy, unresolved V genes account for less than half of the shortfall, and the remainder is unexplained. The sample includes 150,000 to 200,000 clones, with roughly 77% observed a single time. Together, the top ten hold around 8% of the sample. The sample taken for sequencing was PBMCs. The receptor source for this set is a woman aged 40 to 50 in good health and CMV-seropositive.

The chain recombines TRBV15 with TRBJ2-7, with 9 bases identical to TRBD2. The germline CDR1 and CDR2 sequences are LNHNV and YYDKDF (reference sequence). The junction had 4 bases not matched to a gene; V was cut back by 1 base and J by 0 bases. This CDR3 is built from 16 residues. DNA for the CDR3: TGTGCCACCAGCAGAGGTGGTAGCGGGAGCTCCTACGAGCAGTACTTC. Protein sequence: CATSRGGSGSSYEQYF.

This chain uses TRBV5-1 with TRBJ2-7; a possible D gene is TRBD1 (5 bases). CDR1 SGHRS and CDR2 YFSETQ come from the germline V gene. Trimming took 0 bases from V and 6 from J, leaving 10 bases between them. The CDR3 has 13 residues. The CDR3: CASSLGGRAEQYF. For the CDR3, the DNA is TGCGCCAGCAGCTTGGGTGGCAGGGCCGAGCAGTACTTC.

This rearrangement joins TRBV29-1 to TRBJ2-1; 7 nucleotides align to TRBD1. The ends lost 4 bases at V and 5 bases at J; junction bases unmatched: 23. Germline V gives CDR1 SQVTM, CDR2 ANQGSEA. This CDR3 comprises 19 residues. The CDR3 here is CSVVVWDTEGARRDNEQFF. The CDR3 coding sequence is TGCAGCGTTGTGGTTTGGGACACCGAGGGGGCACGTCGGGACAATGAGCAGTTCTTC.

The rearrangement joins TRBV19 to TRBJ2-7, with TRBD1 identical over 7 bases. CDR1 is LNHDA and CDR2 is SQIVND in the germline V gene (reference sequence). This CDR3 has 13 amino acids. Losses at the gene ends were 5 bases for V and 2 bases for J; bases not matched to a gene: 3. CDR3 in amino acids: CASSAGQAYEQYF. In nucleotides, the CDR3 is TGTGCCAGTAGTGCAGGACAGGCCTACGAGCAGTACTTC. Using reference TRBV19 and TRBJ2-7 for the parts outside the CDR3, the full variable domain is DGGITQSPKYLFRKEGQNVTLSCEQNLNHDAMYWYRQDPGQGLRLIYYSQIVNDFQKGDIAEGYSVSREKKESFPLTVTSAQKNPTAFYLCASSAGQAYEQYFGPGTRLTVT.

The rearrangement joins TRBV5-1 to TRBJ2-5; TRBD1 matches at 7 bases. The J call may be mistaken, given a closer DNA end match to TRBJ2-7. The CDR3 spans 14 residues. Germline V lookup: CDR1 SGHRS, CDR2 YFSETQ. The chain's CDR3 is CASSPAQQGREQYF. In DNA, the CDR3 is TGCGCCAGCAGCCCGGCGCAACAGGGGCGCGAGCAGTACTTC.

The sample holds a few counts of this clone. The gene calls are TRBV27 and TRBJ1-1; weak D call: TRBD1 (6 bases). The germline CDR1 and CDR2 sequences are MNHEY and SMNVEV (reference sequence). Trimming stripped 5 bases from V and 1 base from J, with 14 bases between. The CDR3 has 15 residues. The CDR3 is CASSITGLGNTEAFF. Here the CDR3 DNA reads TGTGCCAGCAGTATCACAGGGCTGGGGAACACTGAAGCTTTCTTT.

The chain has TRBV5-1 and TRBJ2-2; D may be TRBD2 (6 bases). The CDR3 has 15 residues. Germline V lookup: CDR1 SGHRS, CDR2 YFSETQ. V was clipped by 3 bases and J by 1 base, with 10 bases between them. CDR3 nucleotide sequence: TGCGCCAGCAGCTCGGGACTTGTGAACACCGGGGAGCTGTTTTTT. Residues: CASSSGLVNTGELFF. The full variable domain, with the rest looked up from reference TRBV5-1 and TRBJ2-2, is KAGVTQTPRYLIKTRGQQVTLSCSPISGHRSVSWYQQTPGQGLQFLFEYFSETQRNKGNFPGRFSGRQFSNSRSEMNVSTLELGDSALYLCASSSGLVNTGELFFGEGSRLTVL.

The chain links TRBV10-2 to TRBJ2-3, with D perhaps matching TRBD2 (7 bases). The CDR3 is made up of 14 amino acids. Per the germline V gene, CDR1 is WSHSY and CDR2 is SAAADI. Trimming cost V 10 bases and J 2 bases, with 16 bases left between them. The CDR3 DNA reads as TGCGCCACCAGGGGCGGGAGTTTCACAGATACGCAGTATTTT. As protein: CATRGGSFTDTQYF.

The gene calls are TRBV27 and TRBJ2-1; D perhaps matches TRBD2 (6 bases). There are 12 residues in the CDR3. Germline V CDR1 and CDR2: MNHEY, SMNVEV (reference sequence). With 5 bases removed from V and 12 bases from J, the gap between germline ends came to 14 bases. CDR3 nucleotides: TGTGCCAGCAGTCTTCATGACGGGGGGCAGTTCTTC. Its protein product is CASSLHDGGQFF.

The genes are TRBV10-1 and TRBJ2-4, with TRBD1 matching over 8 bases. This CDR3 has 14 amino acids. Germline V gives CDR1 WNHNN, CDR2 SYGVQD (reference sequence). V lost 10 bases, J lost 3 bases, and 8 bases stayed unmatched. CDR3 residues: CANQTGENKNIQYF. The CDR3 DNA sequence: TGCGCCAACCAGACAGGGGAAAACAAAAACATTCAGTACTTC.

The rearrangement joins TRBV6-1 to TRBJ1-2; 10 nucleotides align to TRBD1. The CDR3 contains 14 residues. V was clipped by 7 bases and J by 4 bases; unmatched bases: 6. The germline CDR1 and CDR2 sequences are MNHNS and SASEGT. CDR3 bases: TGTGCCAGCATTGACAGGGGGCAAAGCTATGGCTACACCTTC. Protein: CASIDRGQSYGYTF.

The CDR3 DNA reads TGTGCCAGCAGCCCGGGGACTAGCGGACTCACCGGGGAGCTGTTTTTT. Translated: CASSPGTSGLTGELFF. The chain combines TRBV7-3 with TRBJ2-2; TRBD2 aligns across 11 bases. The V gene end was trimmed by 5 bases and the J gene end by 4 bases; junction bases not matched to a gene: 6. CDR1 and CDR2 from the germline V gene are SGHTA and FQGTGA. This CDR3 is built from 16 residues.

The rearrangement uses TRBV7-9 and TRBJ1-1; D might be TRBD1 (5 bases). The CDR3 is 15 residues long. V was pared by 5 bases and J by 2 bases, with 15 bases between. Germline CDR1 SEHNR, CDR2 FQNEAQ (reference sequence). For the CDR3, the DNA is TGTGCCAGCAGCCTAGTTAGGGGTTTTAACACTGAAGCTTTCTTT. Translating gives CASSLVRGFNTEAFF.

The genes are TRBV10-2 and TRBJ1-5, with D perhaps TRBD1 (6 bases). Germline-derived CDR1 and CDR2 are WSHSY and SAAADI. V lost 6 bases and J lost 0, with 9 bases in between. The CDR3 has 14 residues. The CDR3 here is CASREGGSNQPQHF. CDR3 nucleotide sequence: TGCGCCAGCAGGGAAGGGGGTAGCAATCAGCCCCAGCATTTT.

V is TRBV18 and J is TRBJ2-7; 7 bases fit TRBD1. Per the germline V gene, CDR1 is KGHSH and CDR2 is LQKENI. V lost 3 bases and J lost 6; bases outside the gene matches: 5. The CDR3 has 13 residues. The CDR3 loop reads CASSPWTGREQYF. The CDR3 coding sequence is TGTGCCAGCTCACCCTGGACAGGCCGCGAGCAGTACTTC.

The table lists this clone with a count of one. Mismatch with germline at one junction end may stem from a read error. The chain carries TRBV5-4 and TRBJ2-2; tentatively, D is TRBD2 (6 bases). The CDR3 is 12 residues long. Germline V lookup: CDR1 SGHNT, CDR2 YYREEE (reference sequence). The CDR3 spells CASSFRGGELFF. The CDR3 DNA reads as TGTGCTAGCAGCTTTCGGGGGGGGGAGCTGTTTTTT. The complete variable domain, with remaining parts taken from reference TRBV5-4 and TRBJ2-2, reads ETGVTQSPTHLIKTRGQQVTLRCSSQSGHNTVSWYQQALGQGPQFIFQYYREEENGRGNFPPRFSGLQFPNYSSELNVNALELDDSALYLCASSFRGGELFFGEGSRLTVL.

The V gene is TRBV28, the J gene TRBJ1-2; TRBD1 agrees at 9 bases. J gave up 4 bases and V 6 bases, and 9 bases lay outside the gene matches. Germline loops: CDR1 MDHEN, CDR2 SYDVKM. The CDR3 length is 15 residues. The CDR3 DNA follows: TGTGCCAGCAGCTCCCCCACAGGGGGCGCCTATGGCTACACCTTC. It codes for CASSSPTGGAYGYTF.

This chain uses TRBV5-1 with TRBJ2-1, with 9 bases that match TRBD2. The junction had 16 bases not matched to a gene; V was cut back by 0 bases and J by 0 bases. The CDR3 contains 21 residues. Germline CDR1 and CDR2: SGHRS and YFSETQ. The CDR3 is CASSLVGGLASAISSYNEQFF. The CDR3 DNA reads TGCGCCAGCAGCTTGGTAGGAGGACTAGCGTCTGCAATCAGCTCCTACAATGAGCAGTTCTTC. Combining the CDR3 with reference TRBV5-1 and TRBJ2-1 gives the whole variable domain KAGVTQTPRYLIKTRGQQVTLSCSPISGHRSVSWYQQTPGQGLQFLFEYFSETQRNKGNFPGRFSGRQFSNSRSEMNVSTLELGDSALYLCASSLVGGLASAISSYNEQFFGPGTRLTVL.

J is TRBJ1-2 and V is TRBV29-1; 8 positions agree with TRBD1. V gave up 0 bases and J gave up 9 bases; unmatched junction bases: 9. This CDR3 has 14 residues. Germline CDR1 SQVTM, CDR2 ANQGSEA. The CDR3 loop reads CSVEDLRGPFSYTF. The CDR3 bases are TGCAGCGTTGAAGATCTCAGGGGGCCTTTCAGCTACACCTTC.

The chain joins TRBV10-3 to TRBJ2-1; D gene uncertain. Trimming left V 3 bases short and J 5 bases short, with 11 bases between. The germline CDR1 and CDR2 sequences are ENHRY and SYGVKD. The length of the CDR3 is 14 residues. CDR3 in amino acids: CAISDSRSDNEQFF. The CDR3 DNA reads as TGTGCCATCAGTGATTCTAGATCGGACAATGAGCAGTTCTTC.

The chain uses TRBV4-1 and TRBJ2-5, with 10 bases matching TRBD1. The J segment lost 2 bases and the V segment lost 4 bases, leaving 7 bases of the junction unmatched. Germline values: CDR1 MGHRA, CDR2 YSYEKL. This CDR3 has 16 amino acids. The chain's CDR3 is CASSPIWDRGQETQYF. Written as DNA, the CDR3 is TGCGCCAGCAGCCCAATTTGGGACAGGGGACAAGAGACCCAGTACTTC.

This chain connects TRBV2 to TRBJ1-5; no reliable D call. The CDR3 is made up of 14 amino acids. CDR1 is SNHLY and CDR2 is FYNNEI in the germline V gene. V gave up 2 bases and J gave up 6 bases, with 11 bases separating them. The DNA for the CDR3 is TGTGCCAGCAGTGAAATTACGAGTTCTCAGCCCCAGCATTTT. Protein: CASSEITSSQPQHF. The whole variable domain, remainder taken from reference TRBV2 and TRBJ1-5, is EPEVTQTPSHQVTQMGQEVILRCVPISNHLYFYWYRQILGQKVEFLVSFYNNEISEKSEIFDDQFSVERPDGSNFTLKIRSTKLEDSAMYFCASSEITSSQPQHFGDGTRLSIL.

The CDR3 loop is CASSAGTGLLNYGYTF. CDR3 sequence (DNA): TGTGCCAGCAGTGCGGGTACAGGGCTTCTTAACTATGGCTACACCTTC. This sequence joins TRBV6-1 and TRBJ1-2; possibly TRBD1 for D (6 bases). There are 16 residues in the CDR3. Per germline, CDR1 MNHNS and CDR2 SASEGT. V was clipped by 4 bases and J by 1 base, with 16 bases between them.

The chain links TRBV11-2 to TRBJ2-3; TRBD2 is a possible D gene (6 bases). Germline loops: CDR1 SGHAT, CDR2 FQNNGV. Trimming took 1 base from V and 2 from J, leaving 13 bases between them. The CDR3 runs to 16 residues. CDR3 loop: CASSLGIADYTDTQYF. The CDR3 DNA is TGTGCCAGCAGCTTAGGGATAGCGGATTACACAGATACGCAGTATTTT.

This sequence joins TRBV19 and TRBJ1-5; 8 positions match TRBD1. The CDR3 runs 16 residues. Germline-derived CDR1 and CDR2 are LNHDA and SQIVND (reference sequence). V was pared by 5 bases and J by 0 bases, with 6 bases of the junction left unmatched. The CDR3 protein is CASSSGTGYSNQPQHF. CDR3 in DNA: TGTGCCAGTAGTTCAGGGACAGGTTATAGCAATCAGCCCCAGCATTTT.

The chain employs TRBV29-1 and TRBJ2-7; D gene uncertain. Germline CDR1 is SQVTM and CDR2 is ANQGSEA. V gave up 7 bases and J gave up 1 base, with 11 bases separating them. This CDR3 contains 12 residues. The CDR3 is CSASAESYEQYF. In DNA form, the CDR3 reads TGCAGCGCCAGTGCGGAGTCCTACGAGCAGTACTTC.

The CDR3 region is CASSLDRGRGQETQYF. The CDR3 region has the DNA TGTGCCAGCAGCTTAGATCGTGGCAGGGGCCAAGAGACCCAGTACTTC. J is TRBJ2-5 and V is TRBV7-2; possible D gene TRBD1, 6 bases. Trimming stripped 1 base from V and 1 base from J, with 13 bases between. This CDR3 contains 16 residues. CDR1 SGHTA and CDR2 FQGNSA come from the germline V gene. Filled out from reference TRBV7-2 and TRBJ2-5, the complete variable domain reads GAGVSQSPSNKVTEKGKDVELRCDPISGHTALYWYRQSLGQGLEFLIYFQGNSAPDKSGLPSDRFSAERTGGSVSTLTIQRTQQEDSAVYLCASSLDRGRGQETQYFGPGTRLLVL.

V gene TRBV5-1 combines with J gene TRBJ2-2, with 9 bases aligning to TRBD2. With 0 bases clipped from V and 5 bases from J, the junction kept 8 bases outside the gene matches. Per germline, CDR1 SGHRS and CDR2 YFSETQ. This CDR3 is 17 amino acids long. In nucleotides, the CDR3 is TGCGCCAGCAGCTTGGGAGAACTAGCGGGCCGAACCGGGGAGCTGTTTTTT. Translating gives CASSLGELAGRTGELFF.